This TCR beta chain was identified in a study of CD8 T cells in ankylosing spondylitis. In TCRdb, the 5' RACE reads were re-called with MiXCR into one record per CDR3 protein. Of 200,000 to 250,000 distinct CDR3 sequences detected, roughly 8.2% appear once; the ten largest clones hold roughly 5%. Worth noting for this clonotype: What it binds is not known.

Regarding the study as a whole: A TCR beta motif made of several highly homologous variants seemed typical of ankylosing spondylitis blood. The authors reported significant enrichment of disease-linked clones in matched ankylosing spondylitis synovial fluid.

The length of the CDR3 is 18 residues. V was pared by 1 base and J by 4 bases, with 23 bases between. From germline, CDR1 is DFQATT and CDR2 SNEGSKA (reference sequence). The sequenced sample consisted of blood, either unsorted or a sorted T cell fraction (not recorded which). V is TRBV20-1 and J is TRBJ2-1, with D perhaps assigned TRBD1 or TRBD2 (5 bases each). The TCR originated in a female donor with ankylosing spondylitis or in good health (not recorded which). The CDR3 sequence: CSARGQARGSERYNEQFF. Here the CDR3 DNA reads TGCAGTGCTAGAGGCCAGGCTCGGGGCTCCGAGAGGTACAATGAGCAGTTCTTC.